This T cell receptor beta chain originates from a study of cytomegalovirus exposure and HLA in healthy donors. In the study overall: In an earlier analysis, 90 million to 130 million unique TCR beta sequences were found from 150 million to 200 million T cells. The study's findings and limits: Researchers reported in a later analysis that a missense DCLRE1C variant was tied to TCR beta V- and J-gene trimming. Listed as cytomegalovirus-associated were over 150 TCR beta chains. The classifier reportedly diagnosed cytomegalovirus status with high specificity and sensitivity.

Germline V CDR1 and CDR2: SGHTA, FQGNSA. Germline trimming cut 5 bases from V and 8 bases from J; bases unmatched to any gene: 13. This CDR3 comprises 15 residues. Amplification used 60 Vbeta primers and 13 Jbeta primers. TCRdb's copy holds only in-frame clones and misses some; the assay was immunoSEQ multiplex PCR. The sample lists more than 95,000 clones, roughly 80% occurring once. A note on this clone: Its antigen is undetermined.

This chain joins TRBV7-2 and TRBJ1-2, with 8 bases matching TRBD1. This clonotype was obtained from a man aged 30 to 45 in good health and CMV-seropositive. The sequencing input was PBMCs. CDR3 amino acids: CASSLYPGQVLGYTF. The DNA for the CDR3 is TGTGCCAGCAGCCTCTACCCGGGACAGGTTCTCGGCTACACCTTC.